A selection of T cell receptor beta chains follows, all from one sample in a study of cytomegalovirus exposure and HLA in healthy donors. Assay: immunoSEQ multiplex PCR; the TCRdb copy retains only in-frame clones and omits some. There are 95,000 to 120,000 clones in the sample; about 78% occur only once, and roughly 5.9% lies in the top ten. The sequencing sample was made of PBMCs. Receptors were obtained from a woman aged 30 to 39 in good health and CMV-seropositive. Each CDR3 is given with its conserved first and last residue.

v_call cdr3_aa
TRBV4-1 CASSQDKRDTQYF
TRBV7-9 CASSLAAGDSYEQYF
TRBV6-5 CASRRQRGLGTEAFF
TRBV6-1 CASSVGQGNSPLHF
TRBV25-1 CASSATNQAEKLFF
TRBV29-1 CSVVRGADYGYTF
TRBV13 CASSLGLTNTEAFF
TRBV5-1 CASSLGSGYNEQFF
TRBV6-6 CASRVGQSGANVLTF
TRBV5-6 CASSFGSSGVRTGELFF
TRBV11-1 CASSLISSGQGLTEAFF
TRBV13 CASSSYTGELFF
TRBV25-1 CASSDTLSGRLTRETQYF
TRBV18 CASSPTHDSSYEQYF
TRBV2 CASGGQPNTEAFF
TRBV5-8 CASSQTNEQYF
TRBV7-6 CASSAGTGVTGELFF
TRBV11-2 CASSFQMGETQYF
TRBV6-6 CASSYTQERYGYTF
TRBV28 CASSATGRSYEQYF
TRBV18 CASSPWTSGTYYNEQFF
TRBV10-3 CAISEGRGRGNEQFF
TRBV2 CASTLGRTSGTPEQYF
TRBV7-3 CASSLGPLTDTQYF
TRBV19 CASTDDATGVWETQYF
TRBV7-9 CASSVAYRDSGYVNTEAFF
TRBV5-8 CASSTRDRRDTEAFF
TRBV4-1 CASSAVLAGTNEKLFF
TRBV2 CASKGQQGMTEAFF
TRBV28 CASSLLMVAGVGETQYF
TRBV7-2 CASSLRGRGDYGYTF
TRBV5-1 CASSTNHPPQGGYTF